The 7 T cell receptor beta chains in this list originate from one sample, sequenced in a study of CD8+CD57+ T cells in acquired aplastic anemia. For CDR3 and TCR beta VDJ profiling, genomic DNA was the template used. MiXCR was run by TCRdb on the reads, yielding one entry per CDR3 protein. Here the sample spans hundreds of thousands of distinct CDR3 sequences, 65% to 80% being singletons. Source material: sorted CD4+, CD8+, or CD8+CD57+ T cells (not recorded which) from PBMCs. These receptors all come from a human donor in good health, serving as a control.

The rearrangement links TRBV20-1 to TRBJ2-7; 7 bases map to TRBD1. Germline CDR1 and CDR2: DFQATT and SNEGSKA (reference sequence). The V and J ends lost 5 bases and 8 bases, in that order; junction bases with no gene match: 12. This CDR3 is 13 amino acids long. For the CDR3, the DNA is TGCAGTGCTCCCGGGACAGCATACGAGCAGCAGTACTTC. It codes for CSAPGTAYEQQYF.

The chain has TRBV10-1 and TRBJ1-1; 7 bases line up with TRBD1. V shed 2 bases, J shed 6 bases, and the junction held 12 bases outside the gene matches. The germline CDR1 and CDR2 sequences are WNHNN and SYGVQD (reference sequence). There are 16 residues in the CDR3. CDR3 in amino acids: CASSESRRQGPPEAFF. In DNA, the CDR3 is TGCGCCAGCAGTGAGAGTCGTCGACAGGGTCCCCCTGAAGCTTTCTTT.

Turning to this clonotype: Lacking the conserved final phenylalanine or tryptophan, this CDR3 likely reflects a read error. The limits of the CDR3 on the DNA are not certain, so only TCRdb's listed CDR3 is given. The chain couples TRBV7-3 to TRBJ2-7; the table assigns TRBD1, which was not confirmed against the DNA. The CDR3 spans 13 residues, counting both ends. Germline assignment: CDR1 SGHTA and CDR2 FQGTGA. The CDR3 loop is CASSTDRWAGETM.

The V and J genes are TRBV5-1 and TRBJ1-6; a weak D match, TRBD1 (6 bases). The ends were cut back, 6 bases at V and 5 bases at J, with 18 bases in the middle. CDR1 SGHRS and CDR2 YFSETQ come from the germline V gene. The CDR3 consists of 16 residues. The CDR3 nucleotides are TGCGCCAGCACCCCCCACGGCAGGGACAATAATTCACCCCTCCACTTT. Protein product: CASTPHGRDNNSPLHF.

Notes on this clonotype: Sequence at one end of the junction differs from germline and may be a read error. In DNA form, the CDR3 reads TGTGCCAGCAGTTTAGCCGGACTACCAACTGAGGATTCATTC. It encodes CASSLAGLPTEDSF. The chain combines TRBV7-8 with TRBJ2-7, with D possibly TRBD2 on 6 matching bases. The CDR3 is 14 residues long. Germline assignment: CDR1 SGHVS and CDR2 FQNEAQ.

This clonotype was counted at least ten times. The rearrangement links TRBV29-1 to TRBJ1-4, with a tentative D call TRBD1 (5 bases). Germline CDR1 is SQVTM and CDR2 is ANQGSEA. The CDR3 sequence is 12 residues long. V was trimmed by 4 bases and J by 8 bases, leaving 11 bases between them. The CDR3 loop reads CSVGLGGEKLFF. CDR3 DNA: TGCAGCGTTGGCCTTGGGGGGGAAAAACTGTTTTTT.

This clonotype came up a few times. J is TRBJ2-5 and V is TRBV29-1; D call uncertain. Trimming shortened V by 5 bases and J by 5 bases, and 9 bases separated the two germline ends. CDR3 length equals 11 residues. The germline V gene encodes CDR1 SQVTM and CDR2 ANQGSEA. CDR3 sequence reads: CSVRQSETQYF. The CDR3 DNA sequence: TGCAGCGTTAGACAATCGGAGACCCAGTACTTC. The complete variable domain, with remaining parts taken from reference TRBV29-1 and TRBJ2-5, reads SAVISQKPSRDICQRGTSLTIQCQVDSQVTMMFWYRQQPGQSLTLIATANQGSEATYESGFVIDKFPISRPNLTFSTLTVSNMSPEDSSIYLCSVRQSETQYFGPGTRLLVL.